This T cell receptor beta chain is from a study of CD8 T cells in ankylosing spondylitis. Library preparation for TCR beta used quantitative 5'-RACE with molecular barcodes. MiXCR, run by TCRdb on the 5' RACE reads, gives a single entry per CDR3 protein. The sample contains about 27,000 distinct CDR3 sequences, approximately 7.9% of which appear only once. Specimen: blood. The TCR was taken from a male donor with ankylosing spondylitis or in good health (not recorded which).

The CDR3 is CASSLAGITNYGYTF. The CDR3 nucleotides read TGTGCCAGCAGCTTGGCTGGAATTACTAACTATGGCTACACCTTC. The J gene is TRBJ1-2, the V gene TRBV5-4; no reliable D call. Trimming removed 0 bases from V and 0 bases from J, with 9 bases in between. Per the germline V gene, CDR1 is SGHNT and CDR2 is YYREEE (reference sequence). This CDR3 spans 15 amino acids.